The rows below give T cell receptor beta chains drawn from one sample of a study of T cell responses to AZD1222 COVID-19 vaccine. The repertoire was sequenced with immunoSEQ multiplex PCR; TCRdb's copy has only in-frame clones and lacks some. The repertoire holds tens of thousands of clones, around 90% seen once, with roughly 6.3% in the top ten. The sample in question was peripheral blood, obtained 28 days after the second dose of the MenACWY control vaccine. These receptors were obtained from an adult who received the MenACWY meningococcal vaccine as a control. Both conserved end residues are part of each CDR3. The size field is filled for only some rows; it gives once, few, many or a size class.

>-|TRBV1|TRBJ2-3
CTSSPTTPPDTQYF
>few|TRBV19|TRBJ1-1
CASKRQNYNTEAFF
>once|TRBV28|TRBJ1-6
CASRDNSPLHF
>-|TRBV11-2|TRBJ2-7
CASSSSSYEQYF
>-|TRBV12-2|TRBJ2-7
CASRPWDFIYEQYF
>-|TRBV15|TRBJ2-4
CATSSRQGQNIQYF
>-|TRBV4-1|TRBJ2-3
CATRGAYPSTDTQYF
>-|TRBV7-3|TRBJ1-1
CASSLTGATEAFF
>-|TRBV15|TRBJ2-7
CATSTPAGGTDEQYF
>-|TRBV12-5|TRBJ1-5
CASGLGMDRGGNQPQHF
>-|TRBV28|TRBJ1-4
CASPERRGVGKLFF
>-|TRBV12-5|TRBJ2-5
CASGLPTSSEQETQYF
>-|TRBV5-1|TRBJ2-3
CASSLGLAGRTDTQYF
>-|TRBV30|TRBJ2-1
CAWKRDSYNEQFF
>-|TRBV2|TRBJ2-3
CARDGAPTDTQYF
>once|TRBV10-1|TRBJ2-2
CASMAPGTGELFF
>-|TRBV7-2|TRBJ1-3
CASLQGRTGNTIYF
>-|TRBV7-3|TRBJ2-2
CASSLGGRAVGAGELFF
>-|TRBV30|TRBJ2-7
CAWGQGMSYEQYF
>-|TRBV9|TRBJ1-1
CASSGNPALNTEAFF
>-|TRBV5-1|TRBJ2-4
CASGLGLPVNIQYF
>-|TRBV6-2/TRBV6-3|TRBJ1-3
CASSYHSTATGNTIYF
>-|TRBV23-1|TRBJ1-1
CASSHSPRGNTEAFF
>-|TRBV12-3/TRBV12-4|TRBJ2-3
CASSPYADTQYF
>-|TRBV7-2|TRBJ1-2
CASSLGTNRGEGYTF
>-|TRBV5-1|TRBJ2-7
CASAPHSAYEQYF
>once|TRBV5-4|TRBJ2-5
CASSLERAAQETQYF
>-|TRBV10-3|TRBJ1-5
CAATPGSNQPQHF
>-|TRBV19|TRBJ1-2
CASSSTLQGRNGYTF
>once|TRBV2|TRBJ2-3
CASVGERTDTQYF
>-|TRBV10-3|TRBJ1-6
CAISEGLTEPPLHF
>-|TRBV19|TRBJ2-2
CASRLRDLNTGELFF
>-|TRBV2|TRBJ1-5
CASSGTGGNQPQHF
>-|TRBV29-1|TRBJ2-5
CSVGGLAGETQYF
>-|TRBV19|TRBJ1-2
CASTQGAPSYGYTF
>-|TRBV10-3|TRBJ1-4
CAISEGTGHIEKLFF
>once|TRBV6-1|TRBJ2-3
CASSELAGGASTDTQYF
>once|TRBV30|TRBJ2-7
CAWSQGASYEQYF
>few|TRBV11-2|TRBJ1-2
CASSPDRGEAYTF
>-|TRBV19|TRBJ1-5
CATQISSGLTGNQPQHF
>-|TRBV7-3|TRBJ2-1
CASSLQLAGVGEQFF
>once|TRBV10-1|TRBJ2-1
CASSEPGTENNEQFF
>-|TRBV5-5|TRBJ1-5
CASSLDTANQPQHF
>-|TRBV3-1/TRBV3-2|TRBJ1-2
CASSPTSSANYGYTF
>-|TRBV27|TRBJ1-4
CASMGIGQGTTNEKLFF
>-|TRBV2|TRBJ2-2
CASRGDPKKANTGELFF
>-|TRBV28|TRBJ1-3
CASSLKGLSSGNTIYF
>-|TRBV2|TRBJ1-1
CASSDPTNTEAFF